This T cell receptor beta chain was profiled in a study of blood T cells in healthy people across ages. A sample-barcoded 5' primer and a J-beta primer mix were used in a second PCR of about 7 to 11 cycles. MiXCR, run by TCRdb on the 5' RACE reads, gives a single entry per CDR3 protein. The data show over 950,000 distinct CDR3 sequences, about two fifths seen once. The germline V gene has CDR1 ENHRY and CDR2 SYGVKD. V shed 8 bases, J shed 8 bases, and the junction held 13 bases outside the gene matches. CDR3 size: 17 residues. This receptor was identified in a man aged 18 to 35 in good health. The V gene is TRBV10-3, the J gene TRBJ2-1, with TRBD2 matching over 15 bases. The sequencing sample was made of blood. The CDR3 DNA reads as TGTGCCATCCTAAGGACTAGCGGGGGGGCGAGTACCCATGAGCAGTTCTTC. Translated: CAILRTSGGASTHEQFF.